The source of this T cell receptor beta chain is a study of beta chain features in type 1 diabetes. Background on the study: Regarding age, gender and cell yields, patients proved similar to healthy donors.

Broader study findings: In every one of the four CD4+ subsets, TCRB CDR3s were moderately but significantly shorter in Type 1 diabetes patients. Cells carrying high TCR expression could end up over-represented when cDNA is sequenced.

This clone turned up a few times. Its specificity is not known. Of the isolated RNA, all was reverse transcribed, and so the sequenced material was expressed TCRB transcripts. Clones were sequenced by immunoSEQ multiplex PCR, and TCRdb holds only the in-frame ones, with some missing. The sample holds about 650,000 clones; roughly 12% are singletons and the top ten take about 0.11%. Germline V gives CDR1 SGHTA, CDR2 FQGNSA. The CDR3 sequence is 15 residues long. The ends lost 5 bases at V and 6 bases at J; junction bases unmatched: 7. Sequencing was done on a sample of naive CD4+ T cells from blood. V usage is TRBV7-2 and J usage is TRBJ2-1, with 10 bases lining up with TRBD1. This TCR was sampled from a man in his thirties or forties with type 1 diabetes. CDR3 region: CASSRGQGVANEQFF. The CDR3 region has the DNA TGTGCCAGCAGCCGCGGACAGGGGGTAGCCAATGAGCAGTTCTTC.